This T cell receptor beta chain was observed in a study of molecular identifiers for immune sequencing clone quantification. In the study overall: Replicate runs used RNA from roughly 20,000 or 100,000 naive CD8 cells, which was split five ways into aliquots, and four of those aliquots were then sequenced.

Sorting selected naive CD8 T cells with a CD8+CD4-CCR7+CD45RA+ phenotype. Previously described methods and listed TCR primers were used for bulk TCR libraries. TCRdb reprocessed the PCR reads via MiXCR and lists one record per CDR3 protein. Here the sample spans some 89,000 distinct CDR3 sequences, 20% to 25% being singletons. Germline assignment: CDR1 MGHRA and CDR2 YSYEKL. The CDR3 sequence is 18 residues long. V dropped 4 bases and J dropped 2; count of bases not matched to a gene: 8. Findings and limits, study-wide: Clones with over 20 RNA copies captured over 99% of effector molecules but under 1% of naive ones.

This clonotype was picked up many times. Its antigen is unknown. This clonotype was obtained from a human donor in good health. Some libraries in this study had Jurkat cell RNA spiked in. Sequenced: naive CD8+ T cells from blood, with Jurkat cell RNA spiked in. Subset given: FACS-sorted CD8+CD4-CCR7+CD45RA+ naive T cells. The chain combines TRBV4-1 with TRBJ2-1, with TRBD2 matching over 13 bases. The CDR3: CASSPRTSGGPTYNEQFF. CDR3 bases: TGCGCCAGCAGCCCCAGGACTAGCGGGGGACCCACCTACAATGAGCAGTTCTTC.